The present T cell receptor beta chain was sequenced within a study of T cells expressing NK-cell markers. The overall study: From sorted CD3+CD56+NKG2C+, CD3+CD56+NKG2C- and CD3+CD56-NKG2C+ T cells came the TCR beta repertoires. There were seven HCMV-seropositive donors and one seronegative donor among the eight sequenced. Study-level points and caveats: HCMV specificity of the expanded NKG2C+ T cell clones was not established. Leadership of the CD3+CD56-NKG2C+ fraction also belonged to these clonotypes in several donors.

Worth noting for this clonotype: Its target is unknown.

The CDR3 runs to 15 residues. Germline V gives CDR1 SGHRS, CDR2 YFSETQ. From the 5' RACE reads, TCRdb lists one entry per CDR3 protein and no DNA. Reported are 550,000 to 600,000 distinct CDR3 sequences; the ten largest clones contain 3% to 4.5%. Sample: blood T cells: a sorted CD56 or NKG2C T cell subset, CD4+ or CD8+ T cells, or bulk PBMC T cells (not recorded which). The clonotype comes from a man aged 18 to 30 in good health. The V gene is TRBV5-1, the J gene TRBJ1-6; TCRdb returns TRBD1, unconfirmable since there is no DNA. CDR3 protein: CASSRPGQPNSPLHF.